This T cell receptor beta chain came from a study of blood T cell repertoires in COVID-19. Whole-study context: From the United States, Italy and Spain came samples of acute and convalescent COVID-19. Sources were T cells, B-cell-depleted T cells, or PBMCs; the material itself was cDNA or gDNA.

Original analysis: Researchers report that nucleated cell counts were estimated from reference gene primer amplification. The protocol was immunoSEQ multiplex PCR, while the TCRdb copy is restricted to in-frame clones and leaves out a portion. That table supplies the V and J calls and clone size; D and trimming were determined from the DNA. The table lists 120,000 or so clones, 90% of them singletons. Recruited during active infection, patients (from Seattle) were subsequently followed longitudinally. The junction had 0 bases not matched to a gene; V was cut back by 9 bases and J by 2 bases. This CDR3 region has 13 residues.

The chain joins TRBV12-3 or TRBV12-4 to TRBJ2-1; 11 bases are a match to TRBD2. This clonotype was sampled from a woman aged 60 to 75 with COVID-19, enrolled during active disease. The sample taken for sequencing was peripheral blood. CDR3 sequence reads: CASSGGAYNEQFF. DNA for the CDR3: TGTGCCAGTAGCGGGGGGGCCTACAATGAGCAGTTCTTC.